Listed below are T cell receptor beta chains from one sample, sequenced in a study of siplizumab effects on memory and regulatory T cells. Sequenced by immunoSEQ multiplex PCR; TCRdb stores in-frame clones only, minus some. Of 98,000 or so clones detected, over 90% appear once; the ten largest clones hold approximately 0.62%. Sequencing was done on a sample of Tregs sorted from blood. The receptors were sampled from a human donor in good health. The CDR3 runs from the conserved cysteine through the conserved F or W. D genes are given only for firm matches. Clone size, where shown, is once, few, many, or a class for clones that have expanded.

J: TRBJ1-4; V: TRBV19; length: 13; D: NA; size: NA; CDR3: CATMGGGHEKLFF; DNA: TGTGCCACCATGGGCGGTGGACACGAAAAACTGTTTTTT
J: TRBJ1-3; V: TRBV7-9; length: 15; D: NA; size: NA; CDR3: CASSFTGISGNTIYF; DNA: TGTGCCAGCAGCTTTACAGGGATCTCTGGAAACACCATATATTTT
J: TRBJ1-2; V: TRBV18; length: 14; D: NA; size: NA; CDR3: CASSPLGPDGGYTF; DNA: TGTGCCAGCTCACCACTCGGGCCCGACGGGGGCTACACCTTC
J: TRBJ1-2; V: TRBV9; length: 12; D: NA; size: NA; CDR3: CASSVGPGEHTF; DNA: TGTGCCAGCAGCGTAGGTCCCGGGGAGCACACCTTC
J: TRBJ2-7; V: TRBV5-4; length: 13; D: TRBD1; size: NA; CDR3: CASSRTGVGEQYF; DNA: TGTGCCAGCAGTAGGACAGGGGTAGGAGAGCAGTACTTC
J: TRBJ2-5; V: TRBV4-1; length: 14; D: NA; size: NA; CDR3: CASSQDDRGETQYF; DNA: TGCGCCAGCAGCCAAGACGACCGGGGGGAGACCCAGTACTTC
J: TRBJ1-2; V: TRBV4-2; length: 15; D: NA; size: NA; CDR3: CASSQDTGRPYGYTF; DNA: TGTGCCAGCAGCCAGGATACGGGACGGCCCTATGGCTACACCTTC
J: TRBJ1-2; V: TRBV5-4; length: 14; D: NA; size: NA; CDR3: CASSFSPSDYGYTF; DNA: TGTGCCAGCAGCTTTAGTCCATCCGACTATGGCTACACCTTC
J: TRBJ2-2; V: TRBV19; length: 14; D: NA; size: NA; CDR3: CASTRRVRAGELFF; DNA: TGTGCCAGTACCAGGAGGGTTCGGGCCGGGGAGCTGTTTTTT
J: TRBJ1-1; V: TRBV18; length: 13; D: NA; size: once; CDR3: CASSPRTDTEAFF; DNA: TGTGCCAGCTCACCGAGGACGGACACTGAAGCTTTCTTT
J: TRBJ1-1; V: TRBV5-1; length: 13; D: NA; size: NA; CDR3: CASSGFGDTEAFF; DNA: TGCGCCAGCAGCGGTTTCGGAGACACTGAAGCTTTCTTT
J: TRBJ1-1; V: TRBV19; length: 15; D: TRBD1; size: once; CDR3: CASRATGGLTREAFF; DNA: TGTGCCAGTAGGGCGACAGGGGGCCTGACTCGTGAAGCTTTCTTT
J: TRBJ1-2; V: TRBV6-6; length: 15; D: TRBD1; size: NA; CDR3: CASSYSGQGGYGYTF; DNA: TGTGCCAGCAGTTACAGTGGACAGGGGGGCTATGGCTACACCTTC
J: TRBJ1-2; V: TRBV27; length: 15; D: TRBD1; size: NA; CDR3: CASSSPGTGNYGYTF; DNA: TGTGCCAGCAGTTCCCCCGGGACAGGCAACTATGGCTACACCTTC
J: TRBJ1-4; V: TRBV11-2; length: 16; D: NA; size: NA; CDR3: CASSSYSGLANEKLFF; DNA: TGTGCCAGCAGCTCCTACTCGGGCCTGGCTAATGAAAAACTGTTTTTT
J: TRBJ2-6; V: TRBV27; length: 18; D: TRBD2; size: NA; CDR3: CASRPRLAGGTGANVLTF; DNA: TGTGCCAGCAGACCCCGACTAGCGGGAGGGACTGGGGCCAACGTCCTGACTTTC
J: TRBJ2-6; V: TRBV5-1; length: 18; D: TRBD1; size: NA; CDR3: CASSAWTGGSSGANVLTF; DNA: TGCGCCAGCAGCGCTTGGACAGGGGGCTCGTCTGGGGCCAACGTCCTGACTTTC